What follows is one T cell receptor beta chain and its context. What it binds is unknown. The record originates from a study of cytomegalovirus exposure and HLA in healthy donors. Findings and limits, study-wide: Exclusion applied to some V segments, including TRBV6-2 and TRBV6-3, as they were indistinguishable. Investigators reported 164 TCR beta chains as tied to cytomegalovirus. Reportedly, fewer N-insertions than the approximately 600-donor mean appeared in an Asian-associated ancestry cluster in a later analysis.

Germline CDR1 is MGHRA and CDR2 is YSYEKL. This CDR3 contains 17 residues. V shed 3 bases and J 2 bases; nucleotides not matched to a gene: 13. The PCR contained 60 Vbeta and 13 Jbeta primers. Measured with immunoSEQ multiplex PCR; TCRdb has only the in-frame clones, and not every one. The data show tens of thousands of clones, around 64% seen once. The chain joins TRBV4-1 to TRBJ2-7, with 7 bases aligning to TRBD1. The TCR originated in a man aged 25 to 45 in good health and CMV-seronegative. The material sequenced was PBMCs. This CDR3 reads CASSHKQEGTEAYEQYF. The CDR3 DNA sequence: TGCGCCAGCAGCCATAAACAAGAGGGGACAGAGGCCTACGAGCAGTACTTC.